What follows are 28 T cell receptor beta chains derived from one specimen sequenced in a study of cytotoxic CD8 clonotypes in ibrutinib-treated CLL. TCRdb keeps only in-frame clones here, not all; method: immunoSEQ multiplex PCR. Among roughly 160,000 clones listed, 70% to 85% were seen once. The sequencing used PBMCs, collected after 24 months of ibrutinib treatment. The receptors were gathered from a human donor with chronic lymphocytic leukemia.

The genes are TRBV2 and TRBJ2-1; tentative D call: TRBD2 (6 bases). V was shortened by 10 bases and J by 7 bases, with 14 bases between the two germline ends. The CDR3 runs 12 residues. Germline V lookup: CDR1 SNHLY, CDR2 FYNNEI. The CDR3 DNA reads as TGTGCCACCAACAGACTAGTAAATGAGCAGTTCTTC. It codes for CATNRLVNEQFF. Looking up the rest from reference TRBV2 and TRBJ2-1 gives the full variable domain: EPEVTQTPSHQVTQMGQEVILRCVPISNHLYFYWYRQILGQKVEFLVSFYNNEISEKSEIFDDQFSVERPDGSNFTLKIRSTKLEDSAMYFCATNRLVNEQFFGPGTRLTVL.

The chain couples TRBV25-1 to TRBJ1-1; D remains unclear. Trimming pared 4 bases from V and 4 bases from J, leaving 10 bases between. This CDR3 is built from 13 residues. CDR1 MGHDK and CDR2 SYGVNS come from the germline V gene. The CDR3 spells CASSGPGGTEAFF. In nucleotides, the CDR3 is TGTGCCAGCAGTGGACCCGGCGGCACTGAAGCTTTCTTT.

V gene TRBV12-5 combines with J gene TRBJ1-4; TRBD1 aligns across 10 bases. The CDR3 loop spans 18 amino acids. Germline CDR1 LGHNT, CDR2 FRNRAP. The J segment lost 8 bases and the V segment lost 1 base, leaving 13 bases of the junction unmatched. CDR3 amino acids: CASGLATGTGVRREKLFF. In DNA form, the CDR3 reads TGTGCTAGTGGTTTGGCCACCGGGACAGGGGTAAGAAGAGAAAAACTGTTTTTT. The variable domain in full, completed from reference TRBV12-5 and TRBJ1-4, reads DARVTQTPRHKVTEMGQEVTMRCQPILGHNTVFWYRQTMMQGLELLAYFRNRAPLDDSGMPKDRFSAEMPDATLATLKIQPSEPRDSAVYFCASGLATGTGVRREKLFFGSGTQLSVL.

The chain links TRBV5-1 to TRBJ1-4, with D perhaps matching TRBD1 (6 bases). Trimming removed 2 bases from V and 6 bases from J, with 11 bases in between. The CDR3 has 14 amino acids. CDR1 and CDR2 from the germline V gene are SGHRS and YFSETQ. The CDR3 reads CASSFLGGDEKLFF. CDR3 DNA sequence: TGCGCCAGCAGCTTCTTAGGGGGGGATGAAAAACTGTTTTTT.

This clone was picked up a small number of times. V and J are TRBV7-6 and TRBJ2-7; D may be TRBD1 (5 bases). Germline-derived CDR1 and CDR2 are SGHVS and FNYEAQ. Trimming removed 1 base at V and 2 bases at J, with 9 bases between. CDR3 length: 14 amino acids. CDR3 residues: CASSLGGATYEQYF. CDR3 in DNA: TGTGCCAGCAGCTTAGGTGGGGCAACCTACGAGCAGTACTTC.

The chain is built from TRBV12-5 and TRBJ2-2, with 8 bases identical to TRBD2. V was clipped by 3 bases and J by 7 bases; unmatched bases: 7. Germline V lookup: CDR1 LGHNT, CDR2 FRNRAP. This CDR3 is 15 amino acids long. The CDR3 sequence is CASGFPPRGGGELFF. For the CDR3, the DNA is TGTGCTAGTGGTTTTCCACCCCGGGGGGGCGGGGAGCTGTTTTTT.

This sequence joins TRBV4-1 and TRBJ2-6, with a weak D call TRBD1 (5 bases). The CDR3 has 17 residues. V dropped 0 bases and J dropped 0 bases, with 9 bases sitting between them. Germline CDR1 is MGHRA and CDR2 is YSYEKL. Written as DNA, the CDR3 is TGCGCCAGCAGCCAAGATCACAGGACCTCTGGGGCCAACGTCCTGACTTTC. It specifies CASSQDHRTSGANVLTF.

V gene TRBV5-1 combines with J gene TRBJ1-1, with 8 bases lining up with TRBD1. CDR3 length equals 14 residues. The J segment lost 1 base and the V segment lost 5 bases, leaving 4 bases of the junction unmatched. Per the germline V gene, CDR1 is SGHRS and CDR2 is YFSETQ. The CDR3 reads CASSSGGANTEAFF. As DNA, the CDR3 is TGCGCCAGCAGTTCAGGGGGCGCGAACACTGAAGCTTTCTTT. The variable domain in full, with the rest retrieved from reference TRBV5-1 and TRBJ1-1, is KAGVTQTPRYLIKTRGQQVTLSCSPISGHRSVSWYQQTPGQGLQFLFEYFSETQRNKGNFPGRFSGRQFSNSRSEMNVSTLELGDSALYLCASSSGGANTEAFFGQGTRLTVV.

The chain joins TRBV13 to TRBJ1-2, with D tentatively TRBD1 (5 bases). V lost 5 bases and J 2 bases, leaving 15 bases between the germline ends. The CDR3 consists of 15 residues. Germline loops: CDR1 PRHDT, CDR2 FYEKMQ (reference sequence). Written as DNA, the CDR3 is TGTGCCAGCAGCCTACGGGACCGGAGAAACTATGGCTACACCTTC. It translates to CASSLRDRRNYGYTF.

This chain connects TRBV25-1 to TRBJ2-1; D possibly corresponds to TRBD2 (6 bases). Germline lookup yields CDR1 MGHDK and CDR2 SYGVNS. This CDR3 region has 14 residues. The germline V and J ends were trimmed by 5 bases and 6 bases, with 14 bases remaining between them. Here the CDR3 DNA reads TGTGCCAGCAGTTTTCCGGGACTGATCAATGAGCAGTTCTTC. This translates into CASSFPGLINEQFF.

V usage is TRBV6-6 and J usage is TRBJ1-2, with unresolved D. In germline, CDR1 is MNHNY, CDR2 SVGAGI (reference sequence). The ends were cut back, 5 bases at V and 4 bases at J, with 17 bases in the middle. The CDR3 has 15 amino acids. This CDR3 is CASSPDSTGSYGYTF. CDR3 sequence (DNA): TGTGCCAGCAGTCCCGACTCGACGGGGAGCTATGGCTACACCTTC.

This rearrangement joins TRBV6-5 to TRBJ2-1; D possibly corresponds to TRBD2 (5 bases). The germline gives CDR1 MNHEY, CDR2 SVGAGI. Trimming cost V 0 bases and J 0 bases, with 9 bases left between them. The CDR3 sequence is 16 residues long. Written as DNA, the CDR3 is TGTGCCAGCAGTTACTCGACGGGAAACTCCTACAATGAGCAGTTCTTC. The encoded protein is CASSYSTGNSYNEQFF.

The rearrangement links TRBV4-1 to TRBJ2-7; D may be TRBD2 (6 bases). Germline CDR1 and CDR2: MGHRA and YSYEKL. Trimming removed 4 bases from V and 1 base from J, with 14 bases in between. The CDR3 is 15 amino acids. The CDR3 spells CASSPSVAGSYEQYF. The DNA of the CDR3 is TGCGCCAGCAGCCCTTCTGTGGCGGGGTCCTACGAGCAGTACTTC.

This clone was detected only a few times. The chain joins TRBV4-1 to TRBJ2-2; 7 bases map to TRBD1. Germline CDR1 and CDR2: MGHRA and YSYEKL. The CDR3 totals 15 residues. The junction had 5 bases not matched to a gene; V was cut back by 0 bases and J by 7 bases. The CDR3 region is CASSQETGFGGELFF. CDR3 sequence (DNA): TGCGCCAGCAGCCAAGAGACAGGGTTTGGCGGGGAGCTGTTTTTT.

This sequence joins TRBV28 and TRBJ1-1; D is unclear. This CDR3 spans 15 amino acids. Germline assignment: CDR1 MDHEN and CDR2 SYDVKM. Trimming stripped 6 bases from V and 2 bases from J, with 16 bases between. This CDR3 is CASSLRHTVNTEAFF. For the CDR3, the DNA is TGTGCCAGCAGCCTTCGACATACAGTTAACACTGAAGCTTTCTTT.

This clone was observed a single time. This chain links TRBV6-1 with TRBJ2-7, with 7 bases aligning to TRBD2. The CDR3 is 18 amino acids. The junction had 17 bases not matched to a gene; V was cut back by 2 bases and J by 4 bases. CDR1 is MNHNS and CDR2 is SASEGT in the germline V gene. CDR3 bases: TGTGCCAGCAGTGAAAATATCGTTGGGGATGACGGGAGGTACGAGCAGTACTTC. It is translated as CASSENIVGDDGRYEQYF.

V is TRBV18 and J is TRBJ2-7, with D possibly matching TRBD1 (6 bases). The CDR3 covers 15 residues. Trimming removed 3 bases at V and 5 bases at J, with 17 bases between. The V gene's germline CDR1 is KGHSH and CDR2 LQKENI. CDR3 sequence reads: CASSPQTGPKNEQYF. Here the CDR3 DNA reads TGTGCCAGCTCACCTCAGACAGGTCCTAAGAACGAGCAGTACTTC.

CDR3 protein: CASSLGGTRGVPQHF. CDR3 nucleotide sequence: TGTGCCAGCAGCTTAGGGGGGACCCGGGGGGTACCCCAGCATTTT. The J gene is TRBJ1-5, the V gene TRBV7-9; TRBD1 is a possible D gene (5 bases). The CDR3 loop spans 15 amino acids. Germline loops: CDR1 SEHNR, CDR2 FQNEAQ (reference sequence). Trimming stripped 1 base from V and 10 bases from J, with 17 bases between.

This chain joins TRBV14 and TRBJ2-1; D may correspond to TRBD1 or TRBD2 (7 bases each). With 4 bases removed from V and 2 bases from J, the gap between germline ends came to 12 bases. The CDR3 extends over 15 amino acids. From germline, CDR1 is SGHDN and CDR2 FVKESK. CDR3 DNA sequence: TGTGCCAGCAGCCCCAGGGGGGGGCCCTACAATGAGCAGTTCTTC. This encodes CASSPRGGPYNEQFF.

This clone was detected only a few times. Here the CDR3 reads CASSLEGTMYAFF. The CDR3, as DNA: TGCGCCAGCAGCTTGGAGGGGACAATGTACGCTTTCTTT. The chain combines TRBV5-1 with TRBJ1-1; possible D gene TRBD1, 6 bases. V dropped 0 bases and J dropped 11 bases, with 14 bases sitting between them. Germline values: CDR1 SGHRS, CDR2 YFSETQ. The CDR3 sequence is 13 residues long.

This chain uses TRBV9 with TRBJ1-1; D unclear. V dropped 4 bases and J dropped 9 bases, with 13 bases sitting between them. Germline-derived CDR1 and CDR2 are SGDLS and YYNGEE. This CDR3 is 12 amino acids long. The CDR3: CASSPTGDKAFF. Here the CDR3 DNA reads TGTGCCAGCAGCCCGACTGGGGATAAAGCTTTCTTT.

The chain couples TRBV30 to TRBJ2-3, with 8 bases identical to TRBD2. Germline CDR1 and CDR2: GTSNPN and SVGIG (reference sequence). The length of the CDR3 is 16 residues. Trimming took 5 bases from V and 6 from J; bases not matched to a gene: 16. The CDR3 region has the DNA TGTGCCTGGCGGGGGGGGGCGCTGGGGTCCGGTGATACGCAGTATTTT. Translated, it gives CAWRGGALGSGDTQYF.

V usage is TRBV15 and J usage is TRBJ2-4; no clear D. Trimming pared 1 base from V and 0 bases from J, leaving 4 bases between. The CDR3 sequence is 14 residues long. The germline V gene has CDR1 LNHNV and CDR2 YYDKDF (reference sequence). CDR3 in amino acids: CATSRVKAKNIQYF. The CDR3, as DNA: TGTGCCACCAGCAGAGTCAAAGCCAAAAACATTCAGTACTTC.

The rearrangement links TRBV6-1 to TRBJ1-2, with TRBD1 as a possible D gene (5 bases). Germline assignment: CDR1 MNHNS and CDR2 SASEGT. The V end was cut by 4 bases, the J end by 1 base, with 13 bases between. This CDR3 is 15 amino acids long. CDR3 sequence: CASSAARGLNYGYTF. The CDR3 region has the DNA TGTGCCAGCAGTGCCGCCCGGGGACTTAACTATGGCTACACCTTC.

The chain combines TRBV5-1 with TRBJ2-3; D may match TRBD1 or TRBD2 (6 bases each). Germline-derived CDR1 and CDR2 are SGHRS and YFSETQ. Trimming shortened V by 4 bases and J by 2 bases, and 11 bases separated the two germline ends. The length of the CDR3 is 14 residues. As DNA, the CDR3 is TGCGCCAGCAGCACGGGGGCCCTCACAGATACGCAGTATTTT. Its protein is CASSTGALTDTQYF.

The rearrangement uses TRBV7-9 and TRBJ2-3; perhaps TRBD2 as D (6 bases). Trimming shortened V by 3 bases and J by 2 bases, and 12 bases separated the two germline ends. The CDR3 spans 15 residues. Germline V CDR1 and CDR2: SEHNR, FQNEAQ (reference sequence). CDR3 sequence (DNA): TGTGCCAGCAGCTTGCGGGGTGGAACCACAGATACGCAGTATTTT. Translating it yields CASSLRGGTTDTQYF.

The J gene is TRBJ1-5, the V gene TRBV6-5, with a tentative D call TRBD1 (5 bases). The CDR3 totals 13 residues. The V end lost 6 bases, the J end lost 0 bases, and 6 bases lay between the germline ends. Germline V gene data show CDR1 as MNHEY and CDR2 as SVGAGI. The CDR3 sequence is CASRDSSNQPQHF. CDR3 coding DNA: TGTGCCAGCAGAGACAGTAGCAATCAGCCCCAGCATTTT.

The chain has TRBV27 and TRBJ1-1; the match to TRBD1 covers 11 bases. CDR1 MNHEY and CDR2 SMNVEV come from the germline V gene (reference sequence). The CDR3 has 16 residues. With V trimmed by 3 bases and J by 4 bases, 7 bases remained unmatched. The CDR3 spells CASSFSWTGGLTEAFF. DNA for the CDR3: TGTGCCAGCAGTTTTTCCTGGACAGGGGGCCTCACTGAAGCTTTCTTT.